These 25 T cell receptor beta chains came from one sample sequenced in a study of patients and donors after allogeneic stem cell transplantation. TCRdb passed the RT-PCR reads through MiXCR, listing each CDR3 protein once. The sample lists 900,000 to 1,000,000 distinct CDR3 sequences, approximately 19% occurring once. The sample comprised blood, either unsorted or a sorted T cell fraction (not recorded which). These receptors were collected from a human donor who was either an allogeneic HSCT recipient or a stem cell or donor lymphocyte infusion donor (not recorded which). It is not recorded whose cells these are; they may come from a transplant donor.

The chain combines TRBV4-1 with TRBJ2-3, with D tentatively TRBD2 (6 bases). This CDR3 is 16 amino acids long. Between the trimmed V and J ends, which lost 0 bases and 1 base, there was a span of 11 bases. Germline CDR1 reads MGHRA; CDR2 reads YSYEKL. The CDR3 coding sequence is TGCGCCAGCAGCCAAGAGGTTGGCGGGGGCACAGATACGCAGTATTTT. It specifies CASSQEVGGGTDTQYF.

V usage is TRBV10-3 and J usage is TRBJ2-5, with a possible D match to TRBD1 (6 bases). The CDR3 runs to 13 residues. Trimming left V 6 bases short and J 4 bases short, with 12 bases between. Germline V gene sequence: CDR1 ENHRY, CDR2 SYGVKD. The CDR3 reads CAISTGSLETQYF. The CDR3 DNA is TGTGCCATCAGCACAGGGAGTTTAGAGACCCAGTACTTC.

This clonotype was found a few times. The rearrangement joins TRBV7-8 to TRBJ1-1, with D maybe TRBD1 (5 bases). Germline CDR1 and CDR2: SGHVS and FQNEAQ. The length of the CDR3 is 15 residues. V was pared by 1 base and J by 0 bases, with 9 bases between. DNA for the CDR3: TGTGCCAGCAGCTTAGGGACGACAGTGAACACTGAAGCTTTCTTT. Amino acid sequence: CASSLGTTVNTEAFF.

This clonotype was seen a single time. This chain uses TRBV5-1 with TRBJ2-5; 12 positions match TRBD1. CDR1 and CDR2 (germline): SGHRS, YFSETQ. Unmatched junction bases numbered 10, after V lost 2 bases and J lost 5 bases. This CDR3 is built from 17 residues. CDR3 protein: CASSFPGTGGAGETQYF. As DNA, the CDR3 is TGCGCCAGCAGCTTCCCCGGGACAGGGGGCGCGGGGGAGACCCAGTACTTC.

This rearrangement joins TRBV28 to TRBJ1-2; unclear D gene. CDR3 length equals 15 residues. In germline, CDR1 is MDHEN, CDR2 SYDVKM. V lost 4 bases and J 4 bases, leaving 16 bases between the germline ends. Written as DNA, the CDR3 is TGTGCCAGCAGTTGGAGAGGGTCCCGCGGCTATGGCTACACCTTC. Protein sequence: CASSWRGSRGYGYTF.

This clonotype was counted ten times or more. This chain uses TRBV12-3 or TRBV12-4 with TRBJ2-3; D ambiguous. CDR3 size: 15 residues. V lost 2 bases and J lost 7, with 16 bases in between. The CDR3 nucleotides are TGTGCCAGCAGTTTAACCCAGCCGGGTTCAAATACGCAGTATTTT. Translating it yields CASSLTQPGSNTQYF.

The rearrangement uses TRBV25-1 and TRBJ1-2; D is possibly TRBD1 (5 bases). The CDR3 runs to 15 residues. Germline CDR1 MGHDK, CDR2 SYGVNS. V lost 1 base and J lost 0, with 9 bases in between. CDR3 nucleotide sequence: TGTGCCAGCAGTGAATGGGACGCCCCTAACTATGGCTACACCTTC. Encoded protein: CASSEWDAPNYGYTF.

The V call is TRBV20-1, the J call TRBJ1-2; the match to TRBD1 covers 12 bases. This CDR3 has 15 amino acids. V shed 2 bases and J 8 bases; nucleotides not matched to a gene: 9. Germline loops: CDR1 DFQATT, CDR2 SNEGSKA (reference sequence). This chain's CDR3 is CSARPPGQGAGGYTF. DNA for the CDR3: TGCAGTGCTAGACCACCGGGACAGGGGGCGGGGGGCTACACCTTC.

The gene calls are TRBV24-1 and TRBJ2-7; D gene unclear. Germline CDR1 reads KGHDR; CDR2 reads SFDVKD. V was trimmed by 4 bases and J by 1 base, leaving 7 bases between them. This CDR3 region has 13 residues. The CDR3 region has the DNA TGTGCCACCAGTGACCCTGCATCCTACGAGCAGTACTTC. Its translation: CATSDPASYEQYF.

The chain couples TRBV9 to TRBJ2-5; D remains ambiguous. Germline V gene sequence: CDR1 SGDLS, CDR2 YYNGEE. V dropped 3 bases and J dropped 2 bases, with 14 bases sitting between them. The CDR3 is 15 residues long. The CDR3 spells CASSAGILEQETQYF. DNA of the CDR3: TGTGCCAGCAGCGCCGGAATCTTAGAACAAGAGACCCAGTACTTC.

In DNA, the CDR3 is TGTGCCAGCAGTGAAGCGCGAGTGGCCCTAACGGGGACTGAAGCTTTCTTT. Protein: CASSEARVALTGTEAFF. The V call is TRBV2, the J call TRBJ1-1; D unresolved. CDR3 length: 17 residues. V was clipped by 0 bases and J by 5 bases, with 19 bases between them. Germline V gene lookup returns CDR1 SNHLY and CDR2 FYNNEI.

This clonotype occurred a few times. V gene TRBV7-3 combines with J gene TRBJ2-2; 11 positions match TRBD2. The V and J ends lost 1 base and 0 bases, in that order; junction bases with no gene match: 7. Looked up from germline, CDR1 is SGHTA and CDR2 is FQGTGA. The CDR3 loop spans 19 amino acids. CDR3 loop: CASSLRASGGLTNTGELFF. CDR3 DNA: TGTGCCAGCAGCTTAAGGGCTAGCGGGGGGCTTACGAACACCGGGGAGCTGTTTTTT.

This clonotype came up a few times. V and J are TRBV5-1 and TRBJ2-6; no definite D call. V shed 0 bases and J shed 0 bases, with 7 bases lying between them. The length of the CDR3 is 16 residues. CDR1 is SGHRS, CDR2 YFSETQ, per germline. The CDR3 DNA reads as TGCGCCAGCAGCTTGGCCCCTCTCTCTGGGGCCAACGTCCTGACTTTC. As protein: CASSLAPLSGANVLTF.

V and J are TRBV7-3 and TRBJ2-1, with D perhaps TRBD2 (6 bases). Looked up from germline, CDR1 is SGHTA and CDR2 is FQGTGA. V was cut by 2 bases and J by 4 bases, with 15 bases left in between. CDR3 length: 16 residues. In DNA, the CDR3 is TGTGCCAGCAGCTTAGACAGCGGCGGGGTTTACAATGAGCAGTTCTTC. Protein: CASSLDSGGVYNEQFF.

The rearrangement uses TRBV20-1 and TRBJ2-7; D might be TRBD2 (6 bases). Trimming removed 6 bases from V and 4 bases from J, with 22 bases in between. The V gene's germline CDR1 is DFQATT and CDR2 SNEGSKA (reference sequence). The CDR3 totals 15 residues. CDR3 bases: TGCAGTGCAATCAGGCCTGCCGGGACTTTATACGAGCAGTACTTC. This codes for CSAIRPAGTLYEQYF.

The rearrangement uses TRBV5-1 and TRBJ2-4; D is possibly TRBD2 (5 bases). The V gene lost 3 bases and the J gene lost 6 bases, with 13 bases spanning the gap. CDR3 length: 14 amino acids. CDR1 SGHRS and CDR2 YFSETQ come from the germline V gene. Here the CDR3 reads CASSSTGGANIQYF. CDR3 DNA sequence: TGCGCCAGCAGCTCGACTGGAGGCGCAAACATTCAGTACTTC.

This chain connects TRBV5-1 to TRBJ1-4; 7 nucleotides line up with TRBD1. Germline-derived CDR1 and CDR2 are SGHRS and YFSETQ. The CDR3 is 16 residues long. V was pared by 4 bases and J by 1 base, with 7 bases of the junction left unmatched. DNA for the CDR3: TGCGCCAGCAGCCCAGGAAGGACAGGAACTAATGAAAAACTGTTTTTT. Amino acids: CASSPGRTGTNEKLFF.

The chain recombines TRBV5-1 with TRBJ2-1; D is perhaps TRBD1 (6 bases). Looked up from germline, CDR1 is SGHRS and CDR2 is YFSETQ. V lost 4 bases and J lost 2, with 16 bases in between. CDR3 length equals 16 residues. CDR3 loop: CASSPSTGNAYNEQFF. The DNA for the CDR3 is TGCGCCAGCAGCCCGTCGACAGGCAACGCCTACAATGAGCAGTTCTTC.

This clonotype has just one count. This chain links TRBV30 with TRBJ1-5; D possibly corresponds to TRBD1 (6 bases). The germline V gene has CDR1 GTSNPN and CDR2 SVGIG (reference sequence). This CDR3 has 15 residues. V was cut by 1 base and J by 4 bases, with 14 bases left in between. The CDR3, as DNA: TGTGCCTGGAGTGAAGGACAGAGCTCAAATCAGCCCCAGCATTTT. The encoded protein is CAWSEGQSSNQPQHF. The complete variable domain, with remaining parts taken from reference TRBV30 and TRBJ1-5, reads SQTIHQWPATLVQPVGSPLSLECTVEGTSNPNLYWYRQAAGRGLQLLFYSVGIGQISSEVPQNLSASRPQDRQFILSSKKLLLSDSGFYLCAWSEGQSSNQPQHFGDGTRLSIL.

This chain links TRBV5-1 with TRBJ2-7, with no clear D. This CDR3 contains 15 residues. The germline V gene has CDR1 SGHRS and CDR2 YFSETQ. Trimming took 2 bases from V and 0 from J, leaving 12 bases between them. The CDR3 here is CASSLDTRSSYEQYF. Written as DNA, the CDR3 is TGCGCCAGCAGCTTAGATACCCGGAGCTCCTACGAGCAGTACTTC.

The J gene is TRBJ2-7, the V gene TRBV7-9; D not certain. V was shortened by 5 bases and J by 2 bases, with 10 bases between the two germline ends. CDR3 length: 13 amino acids. Germline CDR1 SEHNR, CDR2 FQNEAQ (reference sequence). DNA for the CDR3: TGTGCCAGCAGCCAAGACGTGGCCTACGAGCAGTACTTC. Amino acid sequence: CASSQDVAYEQYF.

This clonotype occurred a few times. This chain uses TRBV6-1 with TRBJ1-5; D is unresolved. The CDR3 runs to 14 residues. The ends were cut back, 5 bases at V and 6 bases at J, with 14 bases in the middle. Germline V lookup: CDR1 MNHNS, CDR2 SASEGT. CDR3 coding DNA: TGTGCCAGCAGTCCTCCGGGCGAAGGTCAGCCCCAGCATTTT. Translating it yields CASSPPGEGQPQHF.

The rearrangement links TRBV6-2 or TRBV6-3 to TRBJ2-5; D unresolved. The CDR3 loop spans 13 amino acids. Trimming took off 6 bases at V and 0 bases at J, with 8 bases between the two ends. The germline CDR1 and CDR2 sequences are MNHEY and SVGEGT. The CDR3 protein is CASRFGNQETQYF. In nucleotides, the CDR3 is TGTGCCAGCAGGTTCGGCAACCAAGAGACCCAGTACTTC.

The chain links TRBV7-8 to TRBJ1-5; D not certain. The CDR3 contains 17 residues. Per germline, CDR1 SGHVS and CDR2 FQNEAQ. V lost 5 bases to trimming and J lost 0 bases, with 17 bases between them. CDR3 DNA sequence: TGTGCCAGCAGCCCTCGATCTAGAGACATTAGCAATCAGCCCCAGCATTTT. Amino acid sequence: CASSPRSRDISNQPQHF.

This clonotype was detected only a few times. The chain uses TRBV6-2 or TRBV6-3 and TRBJ2-3; D is uncertain. CDR3 length equals 13 residues. Trimming left V 6 bases short and J 6 bases short, with 13 bases between. Looked up from germline, CDR1 is MNHEY and CDR2 is SVGEGT. DNA for the CDR3: TGTGCCAGCAGGATCCAACCCCCCGATACGCAGTATTTT. It codes for CASRIQPPDTQYF.